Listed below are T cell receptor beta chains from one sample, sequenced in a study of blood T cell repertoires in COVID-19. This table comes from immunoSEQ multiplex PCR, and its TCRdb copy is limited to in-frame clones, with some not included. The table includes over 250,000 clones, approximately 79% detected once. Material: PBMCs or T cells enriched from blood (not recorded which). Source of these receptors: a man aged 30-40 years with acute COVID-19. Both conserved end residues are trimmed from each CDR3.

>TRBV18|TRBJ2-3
ASSPLTSTDTQY
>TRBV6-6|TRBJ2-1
ASSYLRDRGNNEQF
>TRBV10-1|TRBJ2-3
ASSAGQGHTDTQY
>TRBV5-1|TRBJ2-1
ASTFLRDRVNEQF
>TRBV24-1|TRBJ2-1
ATEDSPGQGANEQF
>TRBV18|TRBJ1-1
ASSHTSPQGIEAF
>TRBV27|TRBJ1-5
ASSPDRIQPQH
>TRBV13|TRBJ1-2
ASSLGRVSTGYGYT
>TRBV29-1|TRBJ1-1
SVESGDRGRAF
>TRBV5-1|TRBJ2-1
ASSLASSANEQF
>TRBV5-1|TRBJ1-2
ASSLTGDSYGYT
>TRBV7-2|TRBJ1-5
ASSLGGLSNQPQH
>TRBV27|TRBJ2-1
ASSFTLYNEQF
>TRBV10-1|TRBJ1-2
ASSEFRTAAGYT
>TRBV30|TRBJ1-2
ATTGGGTGGYT
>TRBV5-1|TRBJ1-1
ASSFISRGRNTEAF
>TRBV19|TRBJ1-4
ASSTLGRGGEEKLF
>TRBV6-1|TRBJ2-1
ASSSGTSGYNEQF
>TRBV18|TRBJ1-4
ASSKSRSRVSEKLF
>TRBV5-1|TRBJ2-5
ASSFWGWSGGPGETQY
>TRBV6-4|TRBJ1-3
ASSASGSSAGTIY
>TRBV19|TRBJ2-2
ASNPGRYTGELF
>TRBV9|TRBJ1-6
ASSQLWGNNSPLH